Below, 9 T cell receptor beta chains from the same sample are listed, as sequenced in a study of T cell responses to AZD1222 COVID-19 vaccine. Assay: immunoSEQ multiplex PCR; the TCRdb copy retains only in-frame clones and omits some. The sample has around 200,000 clones; around 88% are singletons. The specimen comprised peripheral blood, sampled on day 0 of AZD1222 vaccination. The source of these receptors is an adult in good health.

The V and J genes are TRBV7-2 and TRBJ1-1, with D tentatively TRBD1 (5 bases). Trimming stripped 5 bases from V and 2 bases from J, with 15 bases between. The CDR3 has 15 residues. CDR1 SGHTA and CDR2 FQGNSA come from the germline V gene. CDR3: CASSKSGTTNTEAFF. In nucleotides, the CDR3 is TGTGCCAGCAGCAAGTCCGGGACTACCAACACTGAAGCTTTCTTT.

The rearrangement joins TRBV16 to TRBJ1-4; D remains ambiguous. V lost 7 bases and J 6 bases, leaving 6 bases between the germline ends. Germline CDR1 is KGHSY and CDR2 is FQNENV. This CDR3 is built from 11 residues. CDR3 residues: CASTPDEKLFF. The CDR3 DNA reads as TGTGCCAGCACCCCTGATGAAAAACTGTTTTTT.

The V gene is TRBV7-6, the J gene TRBJ2-7; D not certain. The CDR3 spans 13 residues. CDR1 and CDR2 (germline): SGHVS, FNYEAQ. Trimming stripped 1 base from V and 5 bases from J, with 9 bases between. The CDR3 loop is CASSLDLSDEQYF. CDR3 sequence (DNA): TGTGCCAGCAGCTTAGACCTCTCTGACGAGCAGTACTTC.

This chain joins TRBV5-6 and TRBJ2-7, with unresolved D. The CDR3 is 12 amino acids. Between the trimmed V and J ends, which lost 1 base and 3 bases, there was a span of 5 bases. Per the germline V gene, CDR1 is SGHDT and CDR2 is YYEEEE. CDR3 DNA sequence: TGTGCCAGCAGCTTGACAAACTACGAGCAGTACTTC. Residues: CASSLTNYEQYF.

This clone was seen only once. V and J are TRBV11-2 and TRBJ1-6; 9 bases agree with TRBD1. Trimming at V came to 6 bases and at J to 5 bases, leaving 5 bases not matched to a gene. Germline CDR1 reads SGHAT; CDR2 reads FQNNGV. This CDR3 contains 15 residues. The CDR3 loop reads CASRPTGGNNSPLHF. The CDR3 coding sequence is TGTGCCAGCAGGCCTACAGGGGGCAATAATTCACCCCTCCACTTT.

The gene calls are TRBV9 and TRBJ2-3; D unresolved. CDR1 SGDLS and CDR2 YYNGEE come from the germline V gene. The CDR3 length is 14 residues. Trimming removed 1 base at V and 3 bases at J, with 9 bases between. This CDR3 reads CASSVWGPTDTQYF. In DNA form, the CDR3 reads TGTGCCAGCAGCGTATGGGGTCCTACAGATACGCAGTATTTT.

The sample holds a few counts of this clone. The rearrangement joins TRBV6-2 or TRBV6-3 to TRBJ1-1, with D possibly matching TRBD1 (5 bases). Germline CDR1 MNHEY, CDR2 SVGEGT. The CDR3 runs 14 residues. V was shortened by 5 bases and J by 6 bases, with 16 bases between the two germline ends. The CDR3 bases are TGTGCCAGCAGTGGCCTCGGGGGAGGCGCTGAAGCTTTCTTT. Translation: CASSGLGGGAEAFF.

V is TRBV9 and J is TRBJ2-1, with TRBD2 identical over 7 bases. V lost 0 bases to trimming and J lost 9 bases; unmatched junction nucleotides: 12. Germline V CDR1 and CDR2: SGDLS, YYNGEE. The CDR3 runs 16 residues. The CDR3 DNA is TGTGCCAGCAGCGTAGCTTCCGGACTAGGGGCCGGTGAGCAGTTCTTC. As protein: CASSVASGLGAGEQFF.

The V call is TRBV11-1, the J call TRBJ2-1; TRBD2 matches 11 bases. The CDR3 is 16 residues long. The ends lost 5 bases at V and 2 bases at J; junction bases unmatched: 5. Germline V gene lookup returns CDR1 SGHAT and CDR2 FQDESV (reference sequence). The CDR3: CASSVSGRGPYNEQFF. The DNA of the CDR3 is TGTGCCAGCAGCGTTAGCGGGAGGGGACCCTACAATGAGCAGTTCTTC.